This TCR beta chain was documented in a study of blood T cell repertoires in COVID-19. Repertoires were generated with immunoSEQ multiplex PCR, while TCRdb's copy carries only in-frame clones and drops some. This repertoire shows over 250,000 clones, approximately 88% found once; its top ten account for roughly 0.8%. The germline V gene has CDR1 SGHAT and CDR2 FQNNGV. The V end was cut by 5 bases, the J end by 6 bases, with 10 bases between. The CDR3 is made up of 12 amino acids. Sequenced sample: peripheral blood. This TCR was sampled from a woman aged 30 to 39 with acute or convalescent COVID-19. V is TRBV11-2 and J is TRBJ1-2, with D possibly TRBD1 on 5 matching bases. CDR3 nucleotides: TGTGCCAGCAGCCCGGGGGGGGATGGCTACACCTTC. Translating gives CASSPGGDGYTF.